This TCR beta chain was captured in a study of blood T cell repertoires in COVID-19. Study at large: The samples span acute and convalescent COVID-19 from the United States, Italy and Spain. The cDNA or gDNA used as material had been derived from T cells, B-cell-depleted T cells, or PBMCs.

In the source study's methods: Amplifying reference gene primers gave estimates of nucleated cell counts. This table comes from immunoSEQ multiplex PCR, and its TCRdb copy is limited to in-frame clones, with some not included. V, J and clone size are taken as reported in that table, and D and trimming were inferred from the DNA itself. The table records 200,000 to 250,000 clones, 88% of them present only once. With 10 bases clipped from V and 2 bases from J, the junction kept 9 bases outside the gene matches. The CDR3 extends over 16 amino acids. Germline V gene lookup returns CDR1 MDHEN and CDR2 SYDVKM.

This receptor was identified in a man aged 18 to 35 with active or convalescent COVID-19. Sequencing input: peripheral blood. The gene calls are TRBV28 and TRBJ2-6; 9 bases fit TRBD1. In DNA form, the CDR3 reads TGTGCCACCCGGGACAGGGTATTAACTGGGGCCAACGTCCTGACTTTC. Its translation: CATRDRVLTGANVLTF.